Presented here are 5 T cell receptor beta chains from one specimen sequenced in a study of T cell responses to AZD1222 COVID-19 vaccine. Method: immunoSEQ multiplex PCR; TCRdb's copy keeps in-frame clones and lacks some. The sample has some 84,000 clones, 75% to 90% seen once; the top ten hold around 10%. The sequenced sample was peripheral blood, obtained 28 days after the second AZD1222 dose. Every receptor here comes from an adult who received the AZD1222 COVID-19 vaccine.

This clone was found a few times. The chain is built from TRBV24-1 and TRBJ2-1; 13 bases agree with TRBD2. The length of the CDR3 is 16 residues. V trimming: 3 bases; J trimming: 8 bases; junction bases outside the gene matches: 6. From germline, CDR1 is KGHDR and CDR2 SFDVKD. The CDR3 here is CATSDGLAGVRDEQFF. CDR3 in DNA: TGTGCCACCAGTGATGGACTAGCGGGAGTGAGGGATGAGCAGTTCTTC.

The V and J genes are TRBV20-1 and TRBJ1-4; tentative D call: TRBD1 (6 bases). V gave up 3 bases and J gave up 8 bases, with 13 bases separating them. The CDR3 contains 13 residues. The germline V gene has CDR1 DFQATT and CDR2 SNEGSKA (reference sequence). The CDR3 bases are TGCAGTGCTAGTACGGGGGCAAAAGAAAAACTGTTTTTT. This translates into CSASTGAKEKLFF.

This sequence joins TRBV5-8 and TRBJ1-6; D is perhaps TRBD1 (5 bases). Germline loops: CDR1 SGHTS, CDR2 YDEGEE. CDR3 length: 16 residues. Trimming took 4 bases from V and 5 from J, leaving 16 bases between them. The CDR3 region has the DNA TGTGCCAGCAGCCCCCTAAGAGGCAGGGATAATTCACCCCTCCACTTT. Protein: CASSPLRGRDNSPLHF. Full variable domain (outside the CDR3, taken from reference TRBV5-8 and TRBJ1-6): EAGVTQSPTHLIKTRGQQATLRCSPISGHTSVYWYQQALGLGLQFLLWYDEGEERNRGNFPPRFSGRQFPNYSSELNVNALELEDSALYLCASSPLRGRDNSPLHFGNGTRLTVT.

V and J are TRBV6-6 and TRBJ1-6; 8 positions agree with TRBD1. V dropped 5 bases and J dropped 2; count of bases not matched to a gene: 11. Germline V gene lookup returns CDR1 MNHNY and CDR2 SVGAGI (reference sequence). The CDR3 consists of 18 residues. The chain's CDR3 is CASSPTLQGATYNSPLHF. The DNA of the CDR3 is TGTGCCAGCAGTCCGACCCTCCAGGGGGCAACCTATAATTCACCCCTCCACTTT.

The genes are TRBV18 and TRBJ1-1; a possible D gene is TRBD1 (5 bases). The V end was cut by 3 bases, the J end by 1 base, with 18 bases between. This CDR3 spans 17 amino acids. Germline CDR1 and CDR2: KGHSH and LQKENI. The CDR3 region has the DNA TGTGCCAGCTCACCCGGGTCGAGACAGATAACGAACACTGAAGCTTTCTTT. This encodes CASSPGSRQITNTEAFF.